Many counts were recorded for the clone carrying this TCR beta chain. Its antigen is undetermined. TCR cDNA, made by 5'RACE template switching, carried an added universal primer site and UMIs. TCRdb itself ran the 5' RACE reads through MiXCR, one entry per CDR3 protein. This sample has hundreds of thousands of distinct CDR3 sequences, with about 12% found just once. Losses at the gene ends were 4 bases for V and 0 bases for J; bases not matched to a gene: 4. Germline assignment: CDR1 SGHRS and CDR2 YFSETQ. This CDR3 is 14 amino acids long. This record belongs to a study of T cells after yellow fever vaccination. Study as a whole: Fractions of limited cellularity were prepared by means of SMART-Seq v4 Ultra Low Input. Notes on the study in general: Relatively few clonotypes were ones that appeared in both CD4 and CD8 compartments.

Material: PBMCs, obtained on the day of the yellow fever booster vaccination. V is TRBV5-1 and J is TRBJ2-7; the match to TRBD2 covers 7 bases. This clonotype originated in a man aged 25 to 45 who received the YFV17D yellow fever vaccine. CDR3 region: CASSPLAASYEQYF. The CDR3 region has the DNA TGCGCCAGCAGCCCTCTAGCGGCCTCCTACGAGCAGTACTTC.